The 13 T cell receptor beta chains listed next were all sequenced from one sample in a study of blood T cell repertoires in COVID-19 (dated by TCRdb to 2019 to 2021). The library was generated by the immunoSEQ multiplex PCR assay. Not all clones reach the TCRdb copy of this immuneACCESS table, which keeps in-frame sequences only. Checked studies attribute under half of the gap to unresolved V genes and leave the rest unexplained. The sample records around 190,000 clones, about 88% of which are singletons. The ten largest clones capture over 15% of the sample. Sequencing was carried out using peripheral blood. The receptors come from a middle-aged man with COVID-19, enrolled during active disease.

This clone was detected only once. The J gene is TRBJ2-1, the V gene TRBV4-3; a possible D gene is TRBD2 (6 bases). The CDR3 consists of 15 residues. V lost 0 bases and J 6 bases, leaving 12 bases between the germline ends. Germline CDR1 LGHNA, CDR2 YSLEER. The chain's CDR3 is CASSQEPLASNEQFF. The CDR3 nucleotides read TGCGCCAGCAGCCAAGAACCCCTAGCGTCCAATGAGCAGTTCTTC.

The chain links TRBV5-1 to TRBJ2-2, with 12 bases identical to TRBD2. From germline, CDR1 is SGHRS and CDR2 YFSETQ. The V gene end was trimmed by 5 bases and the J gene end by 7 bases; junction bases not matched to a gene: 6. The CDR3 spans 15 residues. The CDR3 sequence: CASSFTSGRIGELFF. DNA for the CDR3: TGCGCCAGCAGTTTTACTAGCGGGAGGATCGGGGAGCTGTTTTTT.

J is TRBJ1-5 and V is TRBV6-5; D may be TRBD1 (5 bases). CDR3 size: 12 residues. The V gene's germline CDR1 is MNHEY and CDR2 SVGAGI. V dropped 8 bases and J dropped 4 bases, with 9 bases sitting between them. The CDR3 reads CASGHPNQPQHF. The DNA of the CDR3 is TGTGCCAGCGGACATCCTAATCAGCCCCAGCATTTT.

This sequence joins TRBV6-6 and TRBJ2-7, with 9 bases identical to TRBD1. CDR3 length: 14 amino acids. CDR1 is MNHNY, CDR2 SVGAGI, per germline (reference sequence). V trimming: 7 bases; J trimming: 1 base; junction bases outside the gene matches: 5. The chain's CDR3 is CASNRDRVSYEQYF. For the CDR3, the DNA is TGTGCCAGCAACCGGGACAGGGTTTCCTACGAGCAGTACTTC.

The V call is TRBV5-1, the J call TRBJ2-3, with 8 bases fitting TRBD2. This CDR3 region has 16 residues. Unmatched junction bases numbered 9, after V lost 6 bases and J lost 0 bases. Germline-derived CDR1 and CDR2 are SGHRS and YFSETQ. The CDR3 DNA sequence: TGCGCCAGCAAGGCTAGCGGGCAACCAAGCACAGATACGCAGTATTTT. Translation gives CASKASGQPSTDTQYF.

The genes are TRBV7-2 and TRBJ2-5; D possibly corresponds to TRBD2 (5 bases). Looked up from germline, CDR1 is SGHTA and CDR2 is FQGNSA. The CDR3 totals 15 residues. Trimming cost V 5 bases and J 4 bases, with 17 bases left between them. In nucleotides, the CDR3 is TGTGCCAGCAGCATGGGATCCGGGATTTCAGAGACCCAGTACTTC. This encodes CASSMGSGISETQYF.

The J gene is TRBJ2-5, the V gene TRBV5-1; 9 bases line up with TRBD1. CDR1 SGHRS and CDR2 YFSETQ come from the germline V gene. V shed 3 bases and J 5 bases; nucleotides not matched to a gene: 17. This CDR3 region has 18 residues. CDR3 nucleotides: TGCGCCAGCAGCTCTGGGAAAACGACAGGGGGTTGGCGTGAGACCCAGTACTTC. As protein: CASSSGKTTGGWRETQYF.

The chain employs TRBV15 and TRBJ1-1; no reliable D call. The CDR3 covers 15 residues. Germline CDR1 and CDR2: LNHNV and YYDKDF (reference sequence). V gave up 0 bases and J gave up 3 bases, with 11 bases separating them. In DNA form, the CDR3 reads TGTGCCACCAGCAGAGATCGGGTGGTGCACACTGAAGCTTTCTTT. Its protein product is CATSRDRVVHTEAFF.

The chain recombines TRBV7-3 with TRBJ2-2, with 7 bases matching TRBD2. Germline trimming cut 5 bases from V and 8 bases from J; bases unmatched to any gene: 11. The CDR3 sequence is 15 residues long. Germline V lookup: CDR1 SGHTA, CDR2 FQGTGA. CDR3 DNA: TGTGCCAGCAGCCCGGGACTCCCGGGGGGAGGGGAGCTGTTTTTT. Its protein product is CASSPGLPGGGELFF.

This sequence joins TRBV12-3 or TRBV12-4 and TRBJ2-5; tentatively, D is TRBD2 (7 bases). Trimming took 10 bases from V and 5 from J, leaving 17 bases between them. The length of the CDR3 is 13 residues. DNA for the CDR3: TGTGCCACCGGGAAGGGGGGGTCGGAGACCCAGTACTTC. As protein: CATGKGGSETQYF.

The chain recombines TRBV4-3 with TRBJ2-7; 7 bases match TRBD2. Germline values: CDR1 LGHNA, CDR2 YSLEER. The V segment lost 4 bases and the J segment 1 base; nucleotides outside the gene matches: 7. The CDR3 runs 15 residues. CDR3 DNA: TGCGCCAGCAGCCGAGCCTCAGCGGGGTCCTACGAGCAGTACTTC. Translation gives CASSRASAGSYEQYF.

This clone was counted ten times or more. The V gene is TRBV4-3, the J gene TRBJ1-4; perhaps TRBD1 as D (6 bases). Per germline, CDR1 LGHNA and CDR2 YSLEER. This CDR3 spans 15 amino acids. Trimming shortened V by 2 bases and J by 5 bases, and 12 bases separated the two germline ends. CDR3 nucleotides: TGCGCCAGCAGCCAACAGGGGTTGGAGAATGAAAAACTGTTTTTT. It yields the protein CASSQQGLENEKLFF.

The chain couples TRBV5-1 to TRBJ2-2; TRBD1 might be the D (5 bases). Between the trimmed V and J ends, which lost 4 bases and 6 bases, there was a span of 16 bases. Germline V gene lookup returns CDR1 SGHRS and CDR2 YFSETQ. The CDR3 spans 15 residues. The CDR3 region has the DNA TGCGCCAGCAGCCACGTGGCAGGGTACTCCGGGGAGCTGTTTTTT. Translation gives CASSHVAGYSGELFF.